Below, 14 T cell receptor beta chains from the same sample are listed, as sequenced in a study of cytomegalovirus exposure and HLA in healthy donors. The PCR had 60 Vbeta and 13 Jbeta primers. TCRdb keeps only in-frame clones here, not all; method: immunoSEQ multiplex PCR. The sample lists about 250,000 clones, 65% to 85% occurring once. Source material: PBMCs. The receptors shown here come from a female donor in good health and CMV-seronegative.

The gene calls are TRBV6-6 and TRBJ1-3; 7 bases align to TRBD1. V lost 7 bases to trimming and J lost 3 bases; unmatched junction nucleotides: 6. CDR3 size: 14 residues. Germline loops: CDR1 MNHNY, CDR2 SVGAGI (reference sequence). The CDR3 spells CASTKGTVGNTIYF. As DNA, the CDR3 is TGTGCCAGCACCAAGGGGACAGTTGGAAACACCATATATTTT.

Only a few counts were recorded for this clone. J is TRBJ1-2 and V is TRBV2, with no clear D. Germline V gene sequence: CDR1 SNHLY, CDR2 FYNNEI. The CDR3 is 13 residues long. Between the trimmed V and J ends, which lost 6 bases and 0 bases, there was a span of 8 bases. DNA for the CDR3: TGTGCCAGCAGAACTAGCCCTAACTATGGCTACACCTTC. Translating it yields CASRTSPNYGYTF.

V usage is TRBV2 and J usage is TRBJ2-7; 7 nucleotides match TRBD1. Looked up from germline, CDR1 is SNHLY and CDR2 is FYNNEI. V lost 5 bases to trimming and J lost 3 bases; unmatched junction nucleotides: 7. The CDR3 runs to 14 residues. CDR3 nucleotide sequence: TGTGCCAGCAGTAGACAGGGCGACCACTACGAGCAGTACTTC. Translating it yields CASSRQGDHYEQYF.

This chain connects TRBV2 to TRBJ1-2; 7 bases line up with TRBD1. V was clipped by 5 bases and J by 1 base; unmatched bases: 4. This CDR3 is 14 amino acids long. Germline lookup yields CDR1 SNHLY and CDR2 FYNNEI. The CDR3 protein is CASSKQGNNYGYTF. CDR3 coding DNA: TGTGCCAGCAGTAAACAGGGGAATAACTATGGCTACACCTTC.

There are a few counts of this clone. V is TRBV29-1 and J is TRBJ1-2, with TRBD1 identical over 8 bases. The CDR3 totals 13 residues. CDR1 SQVTM and CDR2 ANQGSEA come from the germline V gene. Trimming cost V 3 bases and J 7 bases; bases outside gene matches: 7. DNA of the CDR3: TGCAGCGTTGACGCGGACAGGGCGGTTGGCTACACCTTC. The encoded protein is CSVDADRAVGYTF.

The chain couples TRBV11-3 to TRBJ2-7, with 9 nucleotides matching TRBD1. CDR3 length equals 14 residues. Germline V gives CDR1 SGHNT, CDR2 YENEEA. V dropped 5 bases and J dropped 2; count of bases not matched to a gene: 4. CDR3 nucleotide sequence: TGTGCCAGCAGCCTGGGGACAGGGACCTACGAGCAGTACTTC. Protein product: CASSLGTGTYEQYF.

The rearrangement uses TRBV18 and TRBJ2-7, with 7 nucleotides matching TRBD2. Germline CDR1 is KGHSH and CDR2 is LQKENI. The J segment lost 4 bases and the V segment lost 6 bases, leaving 3 bases of the junction unmatched. This CDR3 has 12 amino acids. The CDR3 coding sequence is TGTGCCAGCTCGCTAGCGGAGTACGAGCAGTACTTC. It is translated as CASSLAEYEQYF.

About this clone itself: Other DNA sequences in this sample translate to the same CDR3. V gene TRBV19 combines with J gene TRBJ1-2; 7 bases are shared with TRBD1. Germline CDR1 and CDR2: LNHDA and SQIVND (reference sequence). The CDR3 has 13 amino acids. The J segment lost 2 bases and the V segment lost 3 bases, leaving 0 bases of the junction unmatched. The CDR3 loop is CASSMGQNYGYTF. CDR3 nucleotides: TGTGCCAGTAGTATGGGACAGAACTATGGCTACACCTTC.

V is TRBV2 and J is TRBJ1-5; D gene uncertain. Germline CDR1 is SNHLY and CDR2 is FYNNEI. The CDR3 has 18 amino acids. V lost 3 bases and J 7 bases, leaving 25 bases between the germline ends. The CDR3 loop is CASSDQGGSRISVQPQHF. For the CDR3, the DNA is TGTGCCAGCAGTGATCAAGGAGGCTCGCGGATCAGCGTCCAGCCCCAGCATTTT.

This clone was picked up one time. The rearrangement links TRBV11-2 to TRBJ2-2; 10 bases are a match to TRBD1. The CDR3 contains 16 residues. Germline V CDR1 and CDR2: SGHAT, FQNNGV. Trimming took 7 bases from V and 5 from J; bases not matched to a gene: 10. This CDR3 reads CASTAGGTGATGELFF. DNA of the CDR3: TGTGCCAGCACCGCCGGGGGGACAGGGGCTACCGGGGAGCTGTTTTTT.

This clone was seen a handful of times. This CDR3 reads CASGQSGANVLTF. CDR3 coding DNA: TGTGCCAGCGGCCAGTCTGGGGCCAACGTCCTGACTTTC. J is TRBJ2-6 and V is TRBV5-4, with no clear D. V gave up 7 bases and J gave up 1 base, with 6 bases separating them. Germline assignment: CDR1 SGHNT and CDR2 YYREEE (reference sequence). The CDR3 runs 13 residues.

With respect to this clone: A junction boundary mismatches the germline segment, possibly from a read error. This sequence joins TRBV7-9 and TRBJ2-2; D ambiguous. This CDR3 contains 14 residues. Germline-derived CDR1 and CDR2 are SEHNR and FQNEAQ (reference sequence). CDR3 in DNA: TGTTCCAGCAGCTTAGCCCGCGACACCGGGGAGCTGTTTTTT. Translating it yields CSSSLARDTGELFF.

This chain uses TRBV6-1 with TRBJ1-3, with 11 positions matching TRBD1. J lost 4 bases, V lost 3 bases, and 5 bases had no gene match. The germline gives CDR1 MNHNS, CDR2 SASEGT. The CDR3 has 16 residues. The CDR3 sequence is CASSEWTGGSGNTIYF. The CDR3 DNA reads as TGTGCCAGCAGTGAGTGGACAGGGGGCTCCGGAAACACCATATATTTT.

The V and J genes are TRBV7-9 and TRBJ2-1, with TRBD2 matching over 9 bases. Germline V gene sequence: CDR1 SEHNR, CDR2 FQNEAQ (reference sequence). This CDR3 spans 18 amino acids. V lost 3 bases and J lost 2; bases outside the gene matches: 11. The CDR3, as DNA: TGTGCCAGCAGCTTCCACTCTCTAGCGGGATCGACCTACAATGAGCAGTTCTTC. It encodes CASSFHSLAGSTYNEQFF.